This T cell receptor (beta chain) was captured in a study of blood T cell repertoires in COVID-19. On the study more broadly: Spain, Italy and the United States supplied samples that represented acute and convalescent COVID-19. T cells, B-cell-depleted T cells, or PBMCs supplied cDNA or gDNA.

Authors' analysis steps: Amplifying reference gene primers gave estimates of nucleated cell counts. This table comes from immunoSEQ multiplex PCR, and its TCRdb copy is limited to in-frame clones, with some not included. That table furnishes V, J and clone size, whereas the DNA furnished D and trimming. The table records 130,000 or so clones, 80% to 90% of them present only once. This CDR3 is 15 amino acids long. From germline, CDR1 is LGHDT and CDR2 YNNKEL (reference sequence). J was trimmed by 7 bases and V by 2 bases; bases with no gene match: 3. The source is a human donor in a cohort sampled during active COVID-19. The chain has TRBV3-1 (or the pseudogene TRBV3-2) and TRBJ1-6, with 9 bases that match TRBD1. The sample taken for sequencing was peripheral blood. CDR3 DNA sequence: TGTGCCAGCAGCCAAACCGGGACAGGGAATTCACCCCTCCACTTT. Translated: CASSQTGTGNSPLHF.